The 26 T cell receptor beta chains in this list originate from one sample, sequenced in a study of blood T cells in healthy people across ages. Using a J-beta primer mix together with a sample-barcoded 5' primer, a second PCR was run for about 6 to 12 cycles. MiXCR, applied by TCRdb to the 5' RACE reads, yields one record per CDR3 protein. Here the sample spans some 940,000 distinct CDR3 sequences, around 29% being singletons. These data were likewise used in another study, on T cells of mothers and their children.

Sequenced material: blood. The receptors shown here come from a woman aged 40 to 50 in good health.

This chain links TRBV5-1 with TRBJ2-6; weak D call: TRBD1 (5 bases). Germline V gene lookup returns CDR1 SGHRS and CDR2 YFSETQ. V lost 0 bases, J lost 0 bases, and 13 bases lay in between. This CDR3 is built from 18 residues. CDR3 loop: CASSLVGAGNSGANVLTF. Here the CDR3 DNA reads TGCGCCAGCAGCTTGGTTGGGGCAGGGAACTCTGGGGCCAACGTCCTGACTTTC.

This clonotype has just one count. This chain connects TRBV5-1 to TRBJ2-1; 10 positions agree with TRBD1. Germline CDR1 is SGHRS and CDR2 is YFSETQ. J gave up 5 bases and V 3 bases, and 14 bases lay outside the gene matches. The CDR3 loop spans 18 amino acids. CDR3 nucleotide sequence: TGCGCCAGCAGCTCCAAACGCACCGGGACAGGGGCTAACAATGAGCAGTTCTTC. This encodes CASSSKRTGTGANNEQFF.

The table lists this clonotype with a few counts. The chain links TRBV27 to TRBJ2-1; no definite D call. The CDR3 is 13 residues long. V gave up 4 bases and J gave up 8 bases, with 12 bases separating them. Germline V lookup: CDR1 MNHEY, CDR2 SMNVEV (reference sequence). CDR3 coding DNA: TGTGCCAGCAGTTCCTACCCTGGGGATGAGCAGTTCTTC. Its protein is CASSSYPGDEQFF.

The chain recombines TRBV7-2 with TRBJ2-5, with D perhaps assigned TRBD1 or TRBD2 (5 bases each). The length of the CDR3 is 14 residues. Germline assignment: CDR1 SGHTA and CDR2 FQGNSA. The V end lost 0 bases, the J end lost 11 bases, and 16 bases lay between the germline ends. The CDR3 region is CASSLAVPRGEQYF. The CDR3 DNA reads TGTGCCAGCAGCTTAGCAGTACCCAGAGGGGAGCAGTACTTC.

This clonotype was found a few times. An end of the junction does not agree with germline; a read error may underlie this. J is TRBJ1-5 and V is TRBV10-3, with unresolved D. Per germline, CDR1 ENHRY and CDR2 SYGVKD. The CDR3 has 14 amino acids. The CDR3 DNA is TGCGCCATCAGTGAGATTTGGGGTGACCAGCCCCAGCATTTT. This gives the protein CAISEIWGDQPQHF.

V is TRBV12-3 or TRBV12-4 and J is TRBJ1-5, with 8 bases lining up with TRBD1. V gave up 5 bases and J gave up 15 bases; unmatched junction bases: 15. The CDR3 is 14 residues long. CDR3 in DNA: TGTGCCAGCAGTCTGCCAGGGGGCGCGAGGGGAAGGCATTTT. Its protein is CASSLPGGARGRHF.

This clonotype was recorded at least ten times. The J gene is TRBJ2-1, the V gene TRBV29-1, with 11 positions matching TRBD2. Germline CDR1 is SQVTM and CDR2 is ANQGSEA. The CDR3 consists of 16 residues. V trimming: 1 base; J trimming: 5 bases; junction bases outside the gene matches: 7. As DNA, the CDR3 is TGCAGCGTTGAAGGCCTAGCGGGGGGCCAGCACAATGAGCAGTTCTTC. Translating gives CSVEGLAGGQHNEQFF.

The chain recombines TRBV7-8 with TRBJ2-3, with D tentatively TRBD2 (5 bases). Germline CDR1 SGHVS, CDR2 FQNEAQ. This CDR3 comprises 12 residues. The germline V and J ends were trimmed by 2 bases and 10 bases, with 10 bases remaining between them. As DNA, the CDR3 is TGTGCCAGCAGCTTACCACTAGAAGCGCAGTATTTT. Translated: CASSLPLEAQYF.

The V call is TRBV7-2, the J call TRBJ1-2; 10 nucleotides line up with TRBD1. Germline V lookup: CDR1 SGHTA, CDR2 FQGNSA. The ends lost 5 bases at V and 3 bases at J; junction bases unmatched: 6. CDR3 length equals 15 residues. In nucleotides, the CDR3 is TGTGCCAGCAGCATAAGACAGGGGGCCGACTATGGCTACACCTTC. Protein sequence: CASSIRQGADYGYTF.

This clonotype was seen a handful of times. The chain combines TRBV27 with TRBJ1-1; tentative D call: TRBD1 (5 bases). Germline CDR1 is MNHEY and CDR2 is SMNVEV (reference sequence). Trimming took off 1 base at V and 3 bases at J, with 9 bases between the two ends. This CDR3 is built from 14 residues. The CDR3 here is CASSLFGGDTEAFF. In DNA form, the CDR3 reads TGTGCCAGCAGTTTATTCGGGGGGGACACTGAAGCTTTCTTT.

This clonotype has ten or more counts. The chain recombines TRBV10-3 with TRBJ2-5; 7 bases line up with TRBD2. The germline V gene has CDR1 ENHRY and CDR2 SYGVKD. There are 13 residues in the CDR3. The V and J ends lost 11 bases and 5 bases, in that order; junction bases with no gene match: 11. CDR3 DNA: TGTGCCGTCGGACTAGGAAAAATGGAGACCCAGTACTTC. It specifies CAVGLGKMETQYF.

This chain uses TRBV25-1 with TRBJ1-2, with D tentatively TRBD1 (6 bases). The germline gives CDR1 MGHDK, CDR2 SYGVNS. The CDR3 is 17 amino acids. V was clipped by 3 bases and J by 2 bases, with 19 bases between them. CDR3 nucleotides: TGTGCCAGCAGTGACAGCTTACAGGGAAGGGGCAACTATGGCTACACCTTC. Amino acid sequence: CASSDSLQGRGNYGYTF.

The V call is TRBV25-1, the J call TRBJ2-5; D unclear. V lost 4 bases to trimming and J lost 3 bases, with 18 bases between them. Germline V gene data show CDR1 as MGHDK and CDR2 as SYGVNS. The CDR3 spans 16 residues. Written as DNA, the CDR3 is TGTGCCAGCAGTGCCCTTGGGCGGACCGATAAAGAGACCCAGTACTTC. It encodes CASSALGRTDKETQYF.

The chain has TRBV7-2 and TRBJ2-5; 7 bases match TRBD1. The junction had 8 bases not matched to a gene; V was cut back by 5 bases and J by 5 bases. The CDR3 sequence is 14 residues long. CDR1 and CDR2 from the germline V gene are SGHTA and FQGNSA. The CDR3 spells CASSIRGRGETQYF. The CDR3 nucleotides are TGTGCCAGCAGCATAAGGGGGCGCGGGGAGACCCAGTACTTC.

Remarks on this clonotype: A much larger clone lies a single base off, so this may be a read error. J is TRBJ2-1 and V is TRBV27; D is ambiguous. The CDR3 consists of 13 residues. Germline-derived CDR1 and CDR2 are MNHEY and SMNVEV (reference sequence). CDR3: CAGSLWVDNEQFF. DNA for the CDR3: TGTGCCGGCAGTTTATGGGTCGACAATGAGCAGTTCTTC.

This clonotype was seen a handful of times. The junction shows a germline mismatch at one end, possibly a read error. The genes are TRBV20-1 and TRBJ2-1, with 10 bases identical to TRBD2. The CDR3 consists of 13 residues. Germline CDR1 DFQATT, CDR2 SNEGSKA (reference sequence). The CDR3 region is CNARIAGGNEQFF. CDR3 nucleotides: TGCAATGCTAGAATAGCGGGAGGCAATGAGCAGTTCTTC.

The chain is built from TRBV5-1 and TRBJ1-1; D perhaps matches TRBD1 (5 bases). Trimming took 6 bases from V and 4 from J, leaving 16 bases between them. The CDR3 totals 14 residues. CDR1 is SGHRS and CDR2 is YFSETQ in the germline V gene. The CDR3: CASTGSEHSTEAFF. CDR3 bases: TGCGCCAGCACAGGGTCAGAGCATTCCACTGAAGCTTTCTTT.

The rearrangement uses TRBV5-1 and TRBJ2-5, with 8 bases lining up with TRBD2. V lost 0 bases to trimming and J lost 0 bases; unmatched junction nucleotides: 4. Germline CDR1 reads SGHRS; CDR2 reads YFSETQ. CDR3 length equals 16 residues. CDR3 DNA sequence: TGCGCCAGCAGCTTGGCGGGTAGCGGGGACCAAGAGACCCAGTACTTC. As protein: CASSLAGSGDQETQYF.

In this sample, this clonotype turned up many times. The gene calls are TRBV14 and TRBJ2-7; tentatively, D is TRBD1 or TRBD2 (5 bases each). CDR1 SGHDN and CDR2 FVKESK come from the germline V gene. The V end lost 3 bases, the J end lost 2 bases, and 11 bases lay between the germline ends. The CDR3 is 14 amino acids. The CDR3 reads CASSQEVGPYEQYF. The CDR3 region has the DNA TGTGCCAGCAGCCAGGAGGTGGGGCCCTACGAGCAGTACTTC.

As concerns this clonotype: A much larger clone lies a single base off, so this may be a read error. This rearrangement joins TRBV4-1 to TRBJ2-2, with D perhaps TRBD1 or TRBD2 (5 bases each). Per germline, CDR1 MGHRA and CDR2 YSYEKL. The CDR3 length is 17 residues. In DNA form, the CDR3 reads TGCGCCAGCAGCCAAGTCCTGGGGCTTACGAACACCGGGGAGCGGTTTTTT. This codes for CASSQVLGLTNTGERFF.

The V call is TRBV9, the J call TRBJ1-3, with a weak D call TRBD1 (6 bases). The V gene lost 0 bases and the J gene lost 0 bases, with 13 bases spanning the gap. CDR1 SGDLS and CDR2 YYNGEE come from the germline V gene. The CDR3 has 17 amino acids. The chain's CDR3 is CASSVAQGHSSGNTIYF. CDR3 nucleotide sequence: TGTGCCAGCAGCGTAGCTCAGGGGCATAGCTCTGGAAACACCATATATTTT.

This clonotype appeared a few times. The chain uses TRBV12-3 or TRBV12-4 and TRBJ1-1; the D gene is possibly TRBD1 (5 bases). This CDR3 has 13 residues. Trimming shortened V by 5 bases and J by 8 bases, and 15 bases separated the two germline ends. The CDR3 region is CASSPLGTAEAFF. The CDR3 DNA reads TGTGCCAGCAGTCCCCTCGGGACCGCCGAAGCTTTCTTT.

V is TRBV30 and J is TRBJ1-2; TRBD1 aligns across 8 bases. With V trimmed by 4 bases and J by 2 bases, 3 bases remained unmatched. In germline, CDR1 is GTSNPN, CDR2 SVGIG (reference sequence). CDR3 size: 13 residues. The CDR3 DNA reads as TGTGCCTGGATTGGACAGGGCAACTATGGCTACACCTTC. As protein: CAWIGQGNYGYTF. Variable domain in full (rest from reference TRBV30 and TRBJ1-2): SQTIHQWPATLVQPVGSPLSLECTVEGTSNPNLYWYRQAAGRGLQLLFYSVGIGQISSEVPQNLSASRPQDRQFILSSKKLLLSDSGFYLCAWIGQGNYGYTFGSGTRLTVV.

The chain employs TRBV20-1 and TRBJ2-7, with D possibly being TRBD1 or TRBD2 (7 bases each). Looked up from germline, CDR1 is DFQATT and CDR2 is SNEGSKA (reference sequence). This CDR3 comprises 14 residues. The CDR3, as DNA: TGCAGCGCCAGGGGGAGCGGGGCCACCTACGAGCAGTACTTC. This codes for CSARGSGATYEQYF.

This clonotype was seen only a few times. V gene TRBV27 combines with J gene TRBJ2-1, with 15 positions matching TRBD2. The germline V gene encodes CDR1 MNHEY and CDR2 SMNVEV (reference sequence). CDR3 length: 15 amino acids. Trimming at V came to 6 bases and at J to 9 bases, leaving 6 bases not matched to a gene. The CDR3 loop reads CASRSGTSGRLEQFF. The CDR3 DNA sequence: TGTGCCAGCAGGTCTGGGACTAGCGGGAGGCTTGAGCAGTTCTTC.

This clonotype was detected ten times or more. The chain has TRBV9 and TRBJ2-5, with 7 bases that match TRBD1. Germline trimming cut 0 bases from V and 5 bases from J; bases unmatched to any gene: 1. CDR1 SGDLS and CDR2 YYNGEE come from the germline V gene. The CDR3 extends over 13 amino acids. Here the CDR3 DNA reads TGTGCCAGCAGCGTAGCCAGGGGGGAGACCCAGTACTTC. Protein: CASSVARGETQYF.